This record concerns one T cell receptor (beta chain) sequence. Germline V gene lookup returns CDR1 SGHRS and CDR2 YFSETQ. CDR3 length equals 18 residues. V lost 1 base, J lost 7 bases, and 15 bases stayed unmatched. This sample is part of a study of blood T cell repertoires in COVID-19. Whole-study context: Collection of acute and convalescent COVID-19 samples took place in the United States, Italy and Spain.

Authors' data handling: Using reference gene primer amplification, nucleated cell counts were estimated. Only in-frame clones appear in the TCRdb table, and some are missing; sequencing was by immunoSEQ multiplex PCR. Clone size and V and J calls were adopted from that table, with D and trimming inferred from the DNA. The sample has about 430,000 clones, roughly 88% seen once. Each participant's cohort was designated according to participant-reported clinical history. This TCR derives from a woman aged 25 to 39 with acute COVID-19. Input material: PBMCs or T cells enriched from blood (not recorded which). The chain is built from TRBV5-1 and TRBJ2-1; 9 bases line up with TRBD1. The CDR3 is CASSLYLSTGGGKNEQFF. In DNA, the CDR3 is TGCGCCAGCAGCTTGTACTTATCGACAGGGGGTGGTAAGAATGAGCAGTTCTTC.